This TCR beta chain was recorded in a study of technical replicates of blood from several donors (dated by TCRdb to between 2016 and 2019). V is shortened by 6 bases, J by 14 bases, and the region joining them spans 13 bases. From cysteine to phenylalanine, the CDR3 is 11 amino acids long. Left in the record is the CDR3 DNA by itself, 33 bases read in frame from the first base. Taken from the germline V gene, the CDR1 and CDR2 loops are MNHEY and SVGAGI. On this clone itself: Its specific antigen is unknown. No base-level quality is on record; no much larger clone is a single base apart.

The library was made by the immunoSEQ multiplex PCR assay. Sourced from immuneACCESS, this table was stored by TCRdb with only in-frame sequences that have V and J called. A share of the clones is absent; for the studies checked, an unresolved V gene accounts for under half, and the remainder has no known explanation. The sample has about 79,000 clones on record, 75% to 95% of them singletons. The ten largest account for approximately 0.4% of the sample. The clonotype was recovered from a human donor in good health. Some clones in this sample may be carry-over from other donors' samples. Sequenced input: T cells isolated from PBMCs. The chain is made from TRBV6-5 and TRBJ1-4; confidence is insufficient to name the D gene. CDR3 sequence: CASRAKDWLFF. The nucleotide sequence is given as TGTGCCAGCAGGGCCAAAGACTGGCTGTTTTTT.